The text below deals with one T cell receptor (beta chain). Its matching antigen is unknown. From germline, CDR1 is GTSNPN and CDR2 SVGIG (reference sequence). The CDR3 length is 12 residues. The V end lost 0 bases, the J end lost 6 bases, and 6 bases lay between the germline ends. The sample originates from a study of graft-versus-host responses after intestinal transplantation. Profiling relied on immunoSEQ multiplex PCR, and the TCRdb table lists in-frame clones only, not all of them. The sample yields tens of thousands of clones, over 85% seen once. The study, taken as a whole, reports: With peak circulating GvH clone levels came an association with early post-transplant HvG declines.

The source of this sequence is a human donor who received an intestinal transplant. Specimen: unstimulated CD8+ T cells sorted from spleen or lymph node cells, collected before intestinal transplant. The chain carries TRBV30 and TRBJ2-1, with a possible D match to TRBD2 (5 bases). The CDR3 loop reads CAWSVTSNEQFF. In nucleotides, the CDR3 is TGTGCCTGGAGTGTCACTAGCAATGAGCAGTTCTTC. Full variable domain (remainder filled in from reference TRBV30 and TRBJ2-1): SQTIHQWPATLVQPVGSPLSLECTVEGTSNPNLYWYRQAAGRGLQLLFYSVGIGQISSEVPQNLSASRPQDRQFILSSKKLLLSDSGFYLCAWSVTSNEQFFGPGTRLTVL.